Sequencing of this T cell receptor beta chain was carried out in a study of T cells in Graves' hyperthyroidism and ophthalmopathy. Newly diagnosed patients aged 18 to 65 had hyperthyroidism of under 2 months' duration. On the basis of clinical symptoms, serum thyroxine and TRAb, thyroid ultrasound and orbital computed tomography, diagnoses were made. This sample holds PBMCs from less than 11 ml fresh peripheral blood. This clonotype was detected ten times or more. The antigen is unknown. The CDR3 has 12 amino acids. Losses at the gene ends were 11 bases for V and 0 bases for J; bases not matched to a gene: 3. Germline V gene data show CDR1 as MDHEN and CDR2 as SYDVKM. TCR beta CDR3 regions were amplified from RNA. Primed by the HTBI set, a first-round RT-PCR was run on the TCR CDR3. TCRdb processed the multiplex PCR reads anew with MiXCR; each CDR3 protein has one entry. The table has fewer than 300,000 distinct CDR3 sequences, approximately 14% seen once.

Study observations and caveats: Ophthalmopathy was distinguished from stable hyperthyroidism by 13 V-J signatures.

The specimen was blood. The chain carries TRBV28 and TRBJ1-2; 7 nucleotides agree with TRBD1. This TCR derives from a woman aged 50 to 60 with Graves' hyperthyroidism that later progressed to Graves' ophthalmopathy. The CDR3 bases are TGTGCCGGACAGGCGGCTAACTATGGCTACACCTTC. This sequence encodes CAGQAANYGYTF.